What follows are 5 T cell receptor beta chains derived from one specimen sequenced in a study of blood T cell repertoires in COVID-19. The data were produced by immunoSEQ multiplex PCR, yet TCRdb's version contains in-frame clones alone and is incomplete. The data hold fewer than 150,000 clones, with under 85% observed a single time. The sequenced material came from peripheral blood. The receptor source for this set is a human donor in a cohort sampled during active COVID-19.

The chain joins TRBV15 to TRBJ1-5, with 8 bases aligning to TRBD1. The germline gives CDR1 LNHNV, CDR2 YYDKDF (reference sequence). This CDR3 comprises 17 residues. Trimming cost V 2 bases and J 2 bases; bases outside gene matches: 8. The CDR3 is CATSRQRDRSGNQPQHF. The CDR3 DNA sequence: TGTGCCACCAGCAGACAGCGGGACAGGTCGGGCAATCAGCCCCAGCATTTT.

CDR3 nucleotide sequence: TGTGCCAGCAGTCCTAGACTAGCGGGGTCAACCTCTGGGGCCAACGTCCTGACTTTC. This codes for CASSPRLAGSTSGANVLTF. This chain links TRBV6-6 with TRBJ2-6; 11 nucleotides match TRBD2. The V gene end was trimmed by 5 bases and the J gene end by 0 bases; junction bases not matched to a gene: 9. Germline V lookup: CDR1 MNHNY, CDR2 SVGAGI (reference sequence). The CDR3 consists of 19 residues.

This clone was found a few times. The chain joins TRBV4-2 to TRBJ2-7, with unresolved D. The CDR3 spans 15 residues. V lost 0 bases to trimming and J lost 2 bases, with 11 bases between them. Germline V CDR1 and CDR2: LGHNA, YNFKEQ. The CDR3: CASSQDPDTAYEQYF. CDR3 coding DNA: TGTGCCAGCAGCCAAGACCCCGACACAGCCTACGAGCAGTACTTC.

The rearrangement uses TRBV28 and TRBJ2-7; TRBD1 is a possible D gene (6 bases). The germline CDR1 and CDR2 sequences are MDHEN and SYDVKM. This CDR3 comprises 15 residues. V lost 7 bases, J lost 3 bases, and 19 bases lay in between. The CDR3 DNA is TGTGCCAGCACTCAGGGGACCCCGGTTGACTACGAGCAGTACTTC. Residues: CASTQGTPVDYEQYF.

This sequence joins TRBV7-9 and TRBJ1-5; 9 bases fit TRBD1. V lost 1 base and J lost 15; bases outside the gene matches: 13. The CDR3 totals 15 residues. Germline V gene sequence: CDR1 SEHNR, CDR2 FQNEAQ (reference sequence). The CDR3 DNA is TGTGCCAGCAGCTTAGGCGGGGGACAGGGAGTCCACCGGCATTTT. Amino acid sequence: CASSLGGGQGVHRHF. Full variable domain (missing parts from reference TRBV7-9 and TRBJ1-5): DTGVSQNPRHKITKRGQNVTFRCDPISEHNRLYWYRQTLGQGPEFLTYFQNEAQLEKSRLLSDRFSAERPKGSFSTLEIQRTEQGDSAMYLCASSLGGGQGVHRHFGDGTRLSIL.